This is a list of T cell receptor beta chains from one sample in a study of PD-1 blockade in classical Hodgkin lymphoma. Clones were read by immunoSEQ multiplex PCR, and TCRdb kept only the in-frame ones, dropping some. The profile shows 25,000 to 35,000 clones, roughly 72% of them singletons. Sequencing was performed on peripheral blood mononuclear cells (PBMCs), taken before the fourth cycle of nivolumab. Receptors were obtained from a human donor with classical Hodgkin lymphoma. Both conserved end residues are part of each CDR3. A D gene is named only where the DNA matches it firmly. Expanded clones are given a class, and other clones once, few, many or no size at all.

- | - | TRBJ1-2 | TRBV5-6 | CASSEHRDEGSYGYTF | TGTGCCAGCAGTGAGCACAGGGATGAGGGGAGCTATGGCTACACCTTC
- | - | TRBJ2-1 | TRBV19 | CASSPDWAYNEQFF | TGTGCCAGTAGTCCGGACTGGGCCTACAATGAGCAGTTCTTC
TRBD1 | - | TRBJ2-2 | TRBV7-2 | CASSSTGRNTGELFF | TGTGCCAGCAGCTCGACAGGGCGGAACACCGGGGAGCTGTTTTTT
- | - | TRBJ1-1 | TRBV7-6 | CASSLAPGQTMNTEAFF | TGTGCCAGCAGCTTAGCGCCCGGACAGACCATGAACACTGAAGCTTTCTTT
- | - | TRBJ2-4 | TRBV9 | CASSATPDSGVEYF | TGTGCCAGCAGCGCCACCCCGGACTCAGGGGTCGAGTACTTC
- | - | TRBJ1-5 | TRBV7-2 | CASSLDGTPLLQPQHF | TGTGCCAGCAGCTTAGATGGGACCCCCTTGCTTCAGCCCCAGCATTTT
TRBD1 | - | TRBJ2-7 | TRBV18 | CASSAGTVEFYEQYF | TGTGCCAGCTCAGCCGGGACAGTCGAATTCTACGAGCAGTACTTC
TRBD2 | - | TRBJ2-3 | TRBV6-1 | CASRLAEGAGYTQYF | TGTGCCAGCCGACTAGCGGAGGGGGCTGGGTATACGCAGTATTTT
TRBD2 | - | TRBJ2-5 | TRBV30 | CAWSAGLAGGSKKTQYF | TGTGCCTGGAGTGCGGGACTAGCGGGAGGATCCAAGAAAACCCAGTACTTC
TRBD2 | - | TRBJ2-7 | TRBV7-9 | CASSLRAGEAYEQYF | TGTGCCAGCAGCTTACGGGCGGGGGAGGCCTACGAGCAGTACTTC
TRBD1 | - | TRBJ1-2 | TRBV2 | CASTEGAYGYTF | TGTGCCAGCACTGAGGGGGCGTATGGCTACACCTTC
- | - | TRBJ1-3 | TRBV27 | CASSSRTAGNTIYF | TGTGCCAGCAGCAGCAGGACGGCTGGAAACACCATATATTTT
TRBD1 | - | TRBJ1-6 | TRBV2 | CASSAGGRNSPLHF | TGTGCCAGCAGTGCAGGGGGTCGGAATTCACCCCTCCACTTT
TRBD2 | few | TRBJ2-1 | TRBV2 | CASSTLAGAEQFF | TGTGCCAGCAGTACTCTAGCGGGAGCTGAGCAGTTCTTC
- | - | TRBJ1-5 | TRBV28 | CASSLMPNQPQHF | TGTGCCAGCAGTTTAATGCCTAATCAGCCCCAGCATTTT
- | few | TRBJ2-7 | TRBV7-2 | CASSLVQGLYEQYF | TGTGCCAGCAGCTTAGTCCAGGGCCTGTACGAGCAGTACTTC
TRBD1 | - | TRBJ1-1 | TRBV18 | CASSRGGGSILREAFF | TGTGCCAGCTCACGGGGAGGGGGCTCAATCCTTCGCGAAGCTTTCTTT
- | - | TRBJ1-2 | TRBV28 | CASSSGGKSNYGYTF | TGTGCCAGCAGTTCCGGGGGGAAATCTAACTATGGCTACACCTTC
- | - | TRBJ1-1 | TRBV5-1 | CASSFGNTEAFF | TGCGCCAGCAGCTTTGGCAACACTGAAGCTTTCTTT
TRBD2 | - | TRBJ2-1 | TRBV30 | CAWSVPWVAGNEQFF | TGTGCCTGGAGTGTACCCTGGGTAGCGGGCAATGAGCAGTTCTTC
TRBD1 | - | TRBJ1-2 | TRBV5-1 | CASSPHRDRRGYTF | TGCGCCAGCAGCCCCCACCGGGACAGGAGGGGCTACACCTTC
- | - | TRBJ2-7 | TRBV2 | CASSAFEQYF | TGTGCCAGCAGTGCGTTCGAGCAGTACTTC
- | - | TRBJ2-1 | TRBV4-1 | CASSQVELASYNEQFF | TGCGCCAGCAGCCAAGTTGAGCTAGCGAGCTACAATGAGCAGTTCTTC
TRBD1 | - | TRBJ2-5 | TRBV7-9 | CASSLPTSTGEEETQYF | TGTGCCAGCAGCTTACCAACATCGACAGGGGAGGAAGAGACCCAGTACTTC
- | - | TRBJ2-7 | TRBV4-1 | CASSQDSRYEQYF | TGCGCCAGCAGCCAAGATAGTAGGTACGAGCAGTACTTC
- | - | TRBJ1-1 | TRBV4-2 | CASSQGGGGGRNTEAFF | TGTGCCAGCAGCCAGGGGGGAGGGGGAGGAAGGAACACTGAAGCTTTCTTT
TRBD1 | - | TRBJ1-1 | TRBV5-1 | CASSKAGTGYEAFF | TGCGCCAGCAGCAAAGCCGGGACAGGGTATGAAGCTTTCTTT
- | - | TRBJ2-7 | TRBV7-2 | CASSLATQPTYEQYF | TGTGCCAGCAGCTTAGCAACACAGCCTACCTACGAGCAGTACTTC
TRBD1 | - | TRBJ2-5 | TRBV9 | CASSVGNRGSETQYF | TGTGCCAGCAGCGTAGGGAACAGGGGCTCAGAGACCCAGTACTTC
TRBD2 | - | TRBJ2-7 | TRBV14 | CASNPLAYGGRSSYEQYF | TGTGCCAGCAACCCCTTGGCCTACGGGGGGAGGTCATCCTACGAGCAGTACTTC
- | - | TRBJ2-2 | TRBV7-2 | CASRELGLGREELFF | TGTGCCAGCAGGGAACTCGGCCTAGGGCGGGAGGAGCTGTTTTTT
TRBD1 | few | TRBJ1-5 | TRBV5-1 | CASSVGQGDQPQHF | TGCGCCAGCAGCGTCGGACAGGGAGATCAGCCCCAGCATTTT
- | - | TRBJ2-1 | TRBV7-6 | CASSLGFGEAGNEQFF | TGTGCCAGCAGCTTAGGGTTCGGAGAGGCTGGGAATGAGCAGTTCTTC
TRBD1 | - | TRBJ2-3 | TRBV9 | CASSVRQGSTDTQYF | TGTGCCAGCAGCGTTAGACAGGGGAGCACAGATACGCAGTATTTT
- | - | TRBJ1-1 | TRBV28 | CASSPPRPSNTEAFF | TGTGCCAGCAGTCCTCCGCGGCCATCGAACACTGAAGCTTTCTTT
- | - | TRBJ2-7 | TRBV7-8 | CASSFKPPGAEQYF | TGTGCCAGCAGCTTTAAACCTCCGGGGGCCGAGCAGTACTTC
TRBD1 | few | TRBJ1-6 | TRBV7-9 | CASSFGTGVSPLHF | TGTGCCAGCAGCTTCGGGACAGGGGTTTCACCCCTCCACTTT